This TCR delta chain was retrieved from a study of gamma-delta T cells after stem cell transplantation. Comment on this clone: The protein TCRdb lists belongs to a much larger clone and differs from this DNA's translation at residue 14, which points to a read error; the protein shown is made from the DNA.

TCRdb called clones anew from the RT-PCR reads with CATT. The table lists 2,000 to 2,500 delta-chain clones, 2.5% to 3.5% of them singletons. Sequenced material: gamma-delta T cells. The TCR sequence derives from a human donor. It is not recorded whose cells these are; they may come from a transplant donor.

CDR3 sequence: CACDALTLQGDKKPIF. In DNA form, the CDR3 reads TGTGCCTGTGACGCACTTACTCTTCAGGGGGATAAAAAACCCATCTTT. The chain joins TRDV2 to TRDJ1, with 8 bases lining up with TRDD3. Germline loops: CDR1 GEAIGNYY, CDR2 EKD. The CDR3 has 16 amino acids.